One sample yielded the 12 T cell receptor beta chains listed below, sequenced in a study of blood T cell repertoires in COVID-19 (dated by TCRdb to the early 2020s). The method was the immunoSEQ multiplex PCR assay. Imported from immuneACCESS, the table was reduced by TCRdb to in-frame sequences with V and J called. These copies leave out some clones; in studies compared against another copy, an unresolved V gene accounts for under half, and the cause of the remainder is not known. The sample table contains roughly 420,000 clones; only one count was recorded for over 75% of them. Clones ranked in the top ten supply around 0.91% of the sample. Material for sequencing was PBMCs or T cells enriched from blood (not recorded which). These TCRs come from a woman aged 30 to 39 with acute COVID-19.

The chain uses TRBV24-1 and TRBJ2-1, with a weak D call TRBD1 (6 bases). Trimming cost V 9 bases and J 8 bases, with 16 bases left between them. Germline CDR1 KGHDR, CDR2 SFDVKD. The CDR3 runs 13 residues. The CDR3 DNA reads TGTGCCACCGGGACCAGGGGTAACGATGAGCAGTTCTTC. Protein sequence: CATGTRGNDEQFF.

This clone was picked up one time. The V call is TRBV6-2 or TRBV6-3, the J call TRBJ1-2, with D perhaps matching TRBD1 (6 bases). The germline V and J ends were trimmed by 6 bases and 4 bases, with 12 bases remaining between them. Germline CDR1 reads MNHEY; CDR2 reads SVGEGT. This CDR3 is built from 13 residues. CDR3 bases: TGTGCCAGCAGCTTCGGACAGCGCTATGGCTACACCTTC. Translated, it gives CASSFGQRYGYTF.

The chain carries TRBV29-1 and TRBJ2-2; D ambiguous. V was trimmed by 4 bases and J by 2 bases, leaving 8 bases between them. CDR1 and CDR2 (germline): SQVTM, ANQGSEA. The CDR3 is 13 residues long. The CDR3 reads CSVGIRNTGELFF. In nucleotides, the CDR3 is TGCAGCGTTGGAATCAGAAACACCGGGGAGCTGTTTTTT.

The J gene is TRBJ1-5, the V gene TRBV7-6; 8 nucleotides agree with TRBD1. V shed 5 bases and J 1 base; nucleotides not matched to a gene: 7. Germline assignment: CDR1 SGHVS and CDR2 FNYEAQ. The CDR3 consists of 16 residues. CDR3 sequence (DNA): TGTGCCAGCAGCCCCCGGACAGGGACGAGCAATCAGCCCCAGCATTTT. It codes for CASSPRTGTSNQPQHF.

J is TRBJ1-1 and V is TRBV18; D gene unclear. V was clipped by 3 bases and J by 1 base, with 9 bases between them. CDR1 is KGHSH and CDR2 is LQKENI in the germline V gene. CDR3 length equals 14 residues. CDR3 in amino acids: CASSPGGSNTEAFF. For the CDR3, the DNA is TGTGCCAGCTCACCCGGAGGATCGAACACTGAAGCTTTCTTT.

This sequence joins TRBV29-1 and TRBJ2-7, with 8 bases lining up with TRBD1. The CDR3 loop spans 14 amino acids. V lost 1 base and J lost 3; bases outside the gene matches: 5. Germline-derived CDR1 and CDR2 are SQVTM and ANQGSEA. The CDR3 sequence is CSVEGDRTHYEQYF. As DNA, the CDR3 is TGCAGCGTTGAAGGGGACAGGACCCACTACGAGCAGTACTTC.

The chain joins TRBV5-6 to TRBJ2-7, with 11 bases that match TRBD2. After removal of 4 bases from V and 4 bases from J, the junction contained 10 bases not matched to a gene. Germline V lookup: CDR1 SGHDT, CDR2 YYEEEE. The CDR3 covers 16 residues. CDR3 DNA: TGTGCCAGCAGCCTCAGGCGACTAGCGGGGTTTTACGAGCAGTACTTC. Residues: CASSLRRLAGFYEQYF.

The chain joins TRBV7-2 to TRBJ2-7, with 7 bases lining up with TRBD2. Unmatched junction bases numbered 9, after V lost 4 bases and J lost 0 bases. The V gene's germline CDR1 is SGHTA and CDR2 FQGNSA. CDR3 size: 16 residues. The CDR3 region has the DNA TGTGCCAGCAGCTACATTAGCGGGCCTAGCTCCTACGAGCAGTACTTC. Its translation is CASSYISGPSSYEQYF.

The CDR3 DNA sequence: TGTGCCAGCAGCTCGTTGCGGGGGCTTTACACCTACGAGCAGTACTTC. It yields the protein CASSSLRGLYTYEQYF. The rearrangement joins TRBV7-2 to TRBJ2-7; a weak D match, TRBD2 (7 bases). Germline CDR1 and CDR2: SGHTA and FQGNSA. Trimming shortened V by 4 bases and J by 2 bases, and 18 bases separated the two germline ends. The CDR3 totals 16 residues.

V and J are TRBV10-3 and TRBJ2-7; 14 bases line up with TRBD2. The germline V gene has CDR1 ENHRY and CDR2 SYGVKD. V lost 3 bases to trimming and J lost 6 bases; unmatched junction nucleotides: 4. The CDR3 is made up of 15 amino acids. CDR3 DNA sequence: TGTGCCATCAGTGATTCTGGGACTAGCGGGGGCGAGCAGTACTTC. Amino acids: CAISDSGTSGGEQYF.

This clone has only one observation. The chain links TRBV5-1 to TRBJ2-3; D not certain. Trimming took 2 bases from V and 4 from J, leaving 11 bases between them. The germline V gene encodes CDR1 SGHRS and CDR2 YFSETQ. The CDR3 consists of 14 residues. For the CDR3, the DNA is TGCGCCAGCAGCTTCGTACTGGGCGCAGATACGCAGTATTTT. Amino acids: CASSFVLGADTQYF. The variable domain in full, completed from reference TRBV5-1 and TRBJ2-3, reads KAGVTQTPRYLIKTRGQQVTLSCSPISGHRSVSWYQQTPGQGLQFLFEYFSETQRNKGNFPGRFSGRQFSNSRSEMNVSTLELGDSALYLCASSFVLGADTQYFGPGTRLTVL.

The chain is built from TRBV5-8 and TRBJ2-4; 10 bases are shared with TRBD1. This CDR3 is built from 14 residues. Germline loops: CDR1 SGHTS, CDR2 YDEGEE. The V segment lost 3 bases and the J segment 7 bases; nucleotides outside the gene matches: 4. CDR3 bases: TGTGCCAGCAGCTCAGGACAGGGGGTGAACATTCAGTACTTC. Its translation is CASSSGQGVNIQYF.